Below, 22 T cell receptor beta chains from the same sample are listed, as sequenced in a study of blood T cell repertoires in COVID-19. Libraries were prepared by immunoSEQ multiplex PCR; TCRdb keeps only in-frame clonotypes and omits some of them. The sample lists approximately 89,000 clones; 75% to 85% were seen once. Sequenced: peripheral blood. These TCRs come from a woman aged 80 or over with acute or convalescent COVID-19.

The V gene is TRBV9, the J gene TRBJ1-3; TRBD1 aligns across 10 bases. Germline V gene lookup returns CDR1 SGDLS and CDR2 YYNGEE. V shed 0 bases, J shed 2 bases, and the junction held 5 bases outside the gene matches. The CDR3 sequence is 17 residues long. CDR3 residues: CASSVGGTGVTGNTIYF. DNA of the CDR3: TGTGCCAGCAGCGTAGGAGGGACAGGGGTCACTGGAAACACCATATATTTT.

In DNA form, the CDR3 reads TGTGCCAGCAGCTTAGAGACAGCTAACTATGGCTACACCTTC. Translation: CASSLETANYGYTF. The V call is TRBV7-2, the J call TRBJ1-2, with a tentative D call TRBD1 (5 bases). V lost 1 base to trimming and J lost 0 bases, with 6 bases between them. The CDR3 totals 14 residues. Germline V gene lookup returns CDR1 SGHTA and CDR2 FQGNSA.

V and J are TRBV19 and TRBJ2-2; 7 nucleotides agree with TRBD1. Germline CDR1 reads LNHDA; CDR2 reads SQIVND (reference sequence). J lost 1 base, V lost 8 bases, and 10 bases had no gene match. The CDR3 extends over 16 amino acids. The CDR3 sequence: CASEVLGQKNTGELFF. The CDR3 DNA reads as TGTGCCAGTGAAGTATTGGGACAGAAGAACACCGGGGAGCTGTTTTTT.

The CDR3 spells CASSDSEGLPLHF. The CDR3, as DNA: TGTGCCAGCAGTGACTCGGAGGGACTTCCCCTCCACTTT. The chain has TRBV6-4 and TRBJ1-6, with a weak D call TRBD1 (5 bases). Trimming removed 0 bases from V and 13 bases from J, with 10 bases in between. The CDR3 contains 13 residues. The germline CDR1 and CDR2 sequences are MRHNA and SNTAGT.

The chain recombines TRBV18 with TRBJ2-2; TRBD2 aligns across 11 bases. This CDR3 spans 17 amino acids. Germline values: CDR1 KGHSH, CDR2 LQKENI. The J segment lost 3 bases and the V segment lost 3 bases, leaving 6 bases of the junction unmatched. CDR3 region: CASSPPSGRSDTGELFF. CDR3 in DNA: TGTGCCAGCTCACCTCCTAGCGGGAGGTCGGACACCGGGGAGCTGTTTTTT.

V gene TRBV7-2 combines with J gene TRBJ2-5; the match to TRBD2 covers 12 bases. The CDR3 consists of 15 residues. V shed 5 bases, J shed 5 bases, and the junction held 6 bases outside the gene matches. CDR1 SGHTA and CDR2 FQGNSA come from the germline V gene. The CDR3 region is CASSETSGRGETQYF. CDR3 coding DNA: TGTGCCAGCAGCGAGACTAGCGGGAGAGGGGAGACCCAGTACTTC.

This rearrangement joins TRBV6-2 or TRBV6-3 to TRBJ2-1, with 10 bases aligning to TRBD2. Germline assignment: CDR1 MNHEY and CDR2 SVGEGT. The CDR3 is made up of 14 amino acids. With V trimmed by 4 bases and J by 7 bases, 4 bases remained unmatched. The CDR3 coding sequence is TGTGCCAGCAGTTCTAGCGGGAGTGGTAATGAGCAGTTCTTC. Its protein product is CASSSSGSGNEQFF.

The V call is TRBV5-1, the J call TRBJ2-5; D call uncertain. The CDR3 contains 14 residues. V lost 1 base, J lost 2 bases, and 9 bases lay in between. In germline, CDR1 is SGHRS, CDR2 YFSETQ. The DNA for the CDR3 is TGCGCCAGCAGCTTGTTTCCAGGTCAAGAGACCCAGTACTTC. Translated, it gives CASSLFPGQETQYF.

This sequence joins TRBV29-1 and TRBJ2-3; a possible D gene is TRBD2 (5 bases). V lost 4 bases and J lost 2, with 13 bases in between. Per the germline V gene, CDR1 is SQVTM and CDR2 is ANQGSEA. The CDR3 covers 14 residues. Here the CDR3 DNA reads TGCAGCGTTGTGCTAGCAGGTTACACAGATACGCAGTATTTT. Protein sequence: CSVVLAGYTDTQYF.

The CDR3 coding sequence is TGTGCCAGCAGTTACCGGGACTTCCCGGATACGCAGTATTTT. It translates to CASSYRDFPDTQYF. The rearrangement joins TRBV6-2 or TRBV6-3 to TRBJ2-3; D perhaps matches TRBD2 (6 bases). Germline V gene data show CDR1 as MNHEY and CDR2 as SVGEGT. Between the trimmed V and J ends, which lost 2 bases and 6 bases, there was a span of 12 bases. CDR3 size: 14 residues.

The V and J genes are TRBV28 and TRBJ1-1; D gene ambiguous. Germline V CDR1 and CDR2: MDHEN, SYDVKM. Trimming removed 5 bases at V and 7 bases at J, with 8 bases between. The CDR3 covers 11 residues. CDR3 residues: CASSQVLEAFF. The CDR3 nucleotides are TGTGCCAGCAGTCAAGTACTTGAAGCTTTCTTT.

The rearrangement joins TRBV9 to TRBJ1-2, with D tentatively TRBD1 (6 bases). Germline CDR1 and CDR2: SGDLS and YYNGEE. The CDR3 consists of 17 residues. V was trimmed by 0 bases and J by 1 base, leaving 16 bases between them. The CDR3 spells CASSVDRTGRGNYGYTF. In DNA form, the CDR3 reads TGTGCCAGCAGCGTAGATCGAACAGGGAGGGGTAACTATGGCTACACCTTC.

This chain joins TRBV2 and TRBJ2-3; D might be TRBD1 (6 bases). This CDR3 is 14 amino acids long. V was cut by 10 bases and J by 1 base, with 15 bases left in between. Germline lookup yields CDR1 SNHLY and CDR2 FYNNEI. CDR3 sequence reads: CATSRPGGTDTQYF. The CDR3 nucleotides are TGTGCCACAAGCCGTCCAGGGGGCACAGATACGCAGTATTTT.

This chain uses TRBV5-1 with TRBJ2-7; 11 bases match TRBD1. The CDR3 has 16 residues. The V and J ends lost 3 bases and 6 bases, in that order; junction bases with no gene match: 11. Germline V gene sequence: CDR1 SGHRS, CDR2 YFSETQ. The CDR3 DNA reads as TGCGCCAGCAGCTCGCCTCCGGGACAGGGGGACTCCGAGCAGTACTTC. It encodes CASSSPPGQGDSEQYF. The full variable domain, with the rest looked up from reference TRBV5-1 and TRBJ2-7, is KAGVTQTPRYLIKTRGQQVTLSCSPISGHRSVSWYQQTPGQGLQFLFEYFSETQRNKGNFPGRFSGRQFSNSRSEMNVSTLELGDSALYLCASSSPPGQGDSEQYFGPGTRLTVT.

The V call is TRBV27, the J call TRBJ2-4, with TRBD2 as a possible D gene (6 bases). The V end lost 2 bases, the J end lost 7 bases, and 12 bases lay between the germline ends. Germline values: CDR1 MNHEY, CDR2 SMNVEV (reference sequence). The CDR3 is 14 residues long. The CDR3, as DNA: TGTGCCAGCAGTTTAACGGGGACTTACAACATTCAGTACTTC. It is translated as CASSLTGTYNIQYF.

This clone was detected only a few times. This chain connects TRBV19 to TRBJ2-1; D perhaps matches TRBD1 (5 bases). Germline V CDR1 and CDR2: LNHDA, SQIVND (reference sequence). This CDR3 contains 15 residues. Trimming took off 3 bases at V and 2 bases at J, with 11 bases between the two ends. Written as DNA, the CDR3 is TGTGCCAGTAGTATGGGGCGGAACACCTACAATGAGCAGTTCTTC. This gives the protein CASSMGRNTYNEQFF. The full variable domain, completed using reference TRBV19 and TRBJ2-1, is DGGITQSPKYLFRKEGQNVTLSCEQNLNHDAMYWYRQDPGQGLRLIYYSQIVNDFQKGDIAEGYSVSREKKESFPLTVTSAQKNPTAFYLCASSMGRNTYNEQFFGPGTRLTVL.

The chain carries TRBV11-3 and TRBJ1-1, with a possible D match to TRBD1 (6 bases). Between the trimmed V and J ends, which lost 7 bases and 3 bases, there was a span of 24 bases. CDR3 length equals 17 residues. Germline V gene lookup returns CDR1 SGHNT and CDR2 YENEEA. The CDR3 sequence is CASICTGLVSGDTEAFF. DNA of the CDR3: TGTGCCAGCATTTGTACAGGGTTGGTCTCCGGCGACACTGAAGCTTTCTTT.

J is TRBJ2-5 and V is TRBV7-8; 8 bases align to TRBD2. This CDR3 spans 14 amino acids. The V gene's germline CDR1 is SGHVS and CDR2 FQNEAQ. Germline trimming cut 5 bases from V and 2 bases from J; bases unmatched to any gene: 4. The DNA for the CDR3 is TGTGCCAGCAGCCCCGGGGGGGCGCAAGAGACCCAGTACTTC. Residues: CASSPGGAQETQYF.

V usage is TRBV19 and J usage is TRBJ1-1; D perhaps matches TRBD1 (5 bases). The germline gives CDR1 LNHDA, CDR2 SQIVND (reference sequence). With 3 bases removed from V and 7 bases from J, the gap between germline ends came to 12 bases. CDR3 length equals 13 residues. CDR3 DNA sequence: TGTGCCAGTAGTATTTTTCTCGACAGTGAAGCTTTCTTT. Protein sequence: CASSIFLDSEAFF. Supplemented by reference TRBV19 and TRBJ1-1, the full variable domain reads DGGITQSPKYLFRKEGQNVTLSCEQNLNHDAMYWYRQDPGQGLRLIYYSQIVNDFQKGDIAEGYSVSREKKESFPLTVTSAQKNPTAFYLCASSIFLDSEAFFGQGTRLTVV.

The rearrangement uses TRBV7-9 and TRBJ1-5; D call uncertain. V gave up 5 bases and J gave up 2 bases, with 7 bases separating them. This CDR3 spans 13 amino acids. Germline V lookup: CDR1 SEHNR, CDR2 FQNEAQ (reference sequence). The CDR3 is CASSEQGNQPQHF. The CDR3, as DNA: TGTGCCAGCAGCGAGCAGGGCAATCAGCCCCAGCATTTT.

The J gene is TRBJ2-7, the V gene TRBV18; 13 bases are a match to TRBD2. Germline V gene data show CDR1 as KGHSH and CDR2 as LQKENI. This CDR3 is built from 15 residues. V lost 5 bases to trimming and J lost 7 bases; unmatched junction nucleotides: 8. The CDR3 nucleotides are TGTGCCAGCTCATTTACTAGCGGGAGGGCAGAGGAGCAGTACTTC. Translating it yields CASSFTSGRAEEQYF.

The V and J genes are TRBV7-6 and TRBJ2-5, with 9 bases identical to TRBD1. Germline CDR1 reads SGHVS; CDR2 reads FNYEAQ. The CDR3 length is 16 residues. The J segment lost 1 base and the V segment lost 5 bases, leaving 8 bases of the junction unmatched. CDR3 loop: CASSQTLGQGQETQYF. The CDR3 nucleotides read TGTGCCAGCAGCCAAACCCTGGGACAGGGCCAAGAGACCCAGTACTTC.